This T cell receptor beta chain was sequenced during a study of T cell responses to AZD1222 COVID-19 vaccine. Points from the study as a whole: Clonal diversity was possibly underestimated, and the donors were mostly white British, with more females.

V trimming: 7 bases; J trimming: 5 bases; junction bases outside the gene matches: 7. CDR3 length equals 15 residues. The V gene's germline CDR1 is SGHAT and CDR2 FQNNGV. Pooling was applied to second doses at about 4 or about 12 weeks. Clones were sequenced by immunoSEQ multiplex PCR, and TCRdb holds only the in-frame ones, with some missing. The sample comprises approximately 84,000 clones, 83% of which are singletons, and approximately 1.2% rests with the top ten. Details on this clone: Its antigen is not known.

The specimen was peripheral blood, collected 28 days after the second AZD1222 dose. This chain links TRBV11-2 with TRBJ2-5; 13 bases are shared with TRBD2. The TCR sequence derives from an adult who received the AZD1222 COVID-19 vaccine. In DNA form, the CDR3 reads TGTGCCAGCACCACTAGCGGGAGGGCCGGTGAGACCCAGTACTTC. The encoded protein is CASTTSGRAGETQYF.